This TCR beta chain was observed in a study of blood T cell repertoires in COVID-19. About the research overall: The United States, Italy and Spain supplied acute and convalescent COVID-19 samples.

As handled by the study authors: How many nucleated cells were present was estimated from reference gene primer amplification. The table came from immunoSEQ multiplex PCR; TCRdb's copy has only in-frame clones and leaves some out. For V, J and clone size, that table is used; D and trimming come from the DNA. Among under 350,000 clones listed, around 85% were seen once. V dropped 1 base and J dropped 3 bases, with 10 bases sitting between them. Germline assignment: CDR1 LNHNV and CDR2 YYDKDF (reference sequence). This CDR3 is built from 14 residues. The TCR originated in a middle-aged woman with acute COVID-19. The V gene is TRBV15, the J gene TRBJ2-7; D is undetermined. Specimen: PBMCs or T cells enriched from blood (not recorded which). The CDR3 nucleotides are TGTGCCACCAGCAGAGCGGGTGGCCACTACGAGCAGTACTTC. It is translated as CATSRAGGHYEQYF.